This T cell receptor (beta chain) was sequenced in a study of blood T cell repertoires in COVID-19 (dated by TCRdb to 2018 to 2020). About the investigation overall: Collaborator samples came from the United States, Italy and Spain and covered acute and convalescent phases of COVID-19. Nearly every sample came with metadata listing a de-identified subject ID, COVID-19 status, age in years and sex. Where available, HLA class I and class II types were obtained from metadata supplied by the sample provider rather than from assay-based typing. The material from the prospective study consisted of cDNA or gDNA derived from T cells, B-cell-depleted T cells, or PBMCs. Subjects who had been exposed to COVID-19, were actively infected with it, or had recovered from it provided the deeply sampled blood TCRbeta repertoires that made up the dataset. The repertoires were made available in a free public database intended to serve as a resource for research on the immune response to SARS-CoV-2. The samples were drawn from the first 160 participants of the ongoing ImmuneRACE study and from 1,254 subjects provided by 6 global collaborators.

Each collaborating institution followed its own protocols to collect whole blood in K2EDTA tubes. For TCRbeta analysis, collaborators shipped samples as frozen whole blood, isolated PBMCs, or DNA extracted from either of those sample types. General study outcomes and caveats: The quantity of clinical and demographic metadata differed by source and by participant and was supplied without curation.

The immunoSEQ Assay, a bias-controlled multiplex PCR, was used to amplify TCRbeta CDR3 regions from genomic DNA. As for the authors' bioinformatics: The number of nucleated cells in each sample was estimated from the amplification of reference gene primers within the assay. To quantify the absolute abundance of each unique TCRbeta CDR3 rearrangement, sequence reads were collapsed and filtered. For each sample, productive Simpson clonality was calculated by taking the square root of Simpson's diversity index across productive rearrangements. TCRdb re-hosts the immuneACCESS table, in-frame sequences only. Its copies lack some clones; in the studies checked, an unresolved V gene accounts for under half of them, and the cause for the rest is not known. That table is the source of V, J and clone size, and D and trimming were worked out from the DNA. The sample table contains roughly 110,000 clones; only one count was recorded for 85% of them. The ten largest clones represent approximately 13% of the sample.

About this clone itself: There is no known antigen for this receptor. No base quality values were provided; no much bigger clone lies one nucleotide off.

The source material was peripheral blood. This clonotype was sampled from a human donor in a cohort sampled during active COVID-19.

The CDR3 here reads CASRRREVDNEQFF. The DNA is as follows: TGTGCCAGTAGGCGCAGGGAAGTAGACAATGAGCAGTTCTTC. This chain joins TRBV19 to TRBJ2-1, and perhaps TRBD1 as D gene, on 5 matching bases. V lost 6 bases and J lost 5 bases; the stretch between them is 14 bases long. CDR1 and CDR2 are drawn from the germline V gene (reference sequence): LNHDA, SQIVND. Spanning cysteine to phenylalanine, the CDR3 consists of 14 amino acids. CDR3 DNA only is kept here, 42 bases in frame from base 1.